This passage covers 11 T cell receptor beta chains from one sample sequenced in a study of identical twins. TCRdb passed the 5' RACE reads through MiXCR, listing each CDR3 protein once. The sample holds about 150,000 distinct CDR3 sequences, 3.5% seen once. Sequencing was done on a sample of memory T cells sorted from blood. The receptor source for this set is a man younger than 30 in good health.

This clonotype was seen at least ten times. The chain joins TRBV10-3 to TRBJ1-2, with D hard to call. The length of the CDR3 is 13 residues. V dropped 6 bases and J dropped 7 bases, with 15 bases sitting between them. Germline V gene data show CDR1 as ENHRY and CDR2 as SYGVKD. CDR3 sequence reads: CAIRDGFKGGYTF. CDR3 DNA: TGTGCCATCAGGGACGGATTTAAGGGTGGCTACACCTTC.

The table lists this clonotype with many counts. This rearrangement joins TRBV12-3 or TRBV12-4 to TRBJ2-1; unclear D gene. V was clipped by 4 bases and J by 7 bases, with 29 bases between them. The CDR3 sequence is 19 residues long. CDR3 nucleotide sequence: TGTGCCAGCAGTTCAAATGCCCCCATGGGTAGGGTTTTTGTAAATGAGCAGTTCTTC. It encodes CASSSNAPMGRVFVNEQFF.

This clonotype showed up just a few times. The chain has TRBV20-1 and TRBJ2-6; the D gene is possibly TRBD1 (7 bases). Germline CDR1 and CDR2: DFQATT and SNEGSKA (reference sequence). The CDR3 runs to 15 residues. V gave up 5 bases and J gave up 2 bases, with 13 bases separating them. DNA for the CDR3: TGCAGTGCTGGATCAGGGGGGCCTGGGGCCAACGTCCTGACTTTC. It codes for CSAGSGGPGANVLTF.

This clonotype appeared many times. This chain links TRBV12-5 with TRBJ2-2, with TRBD2 as a possible D gene (6 bases). With 2 bases removed from V and 0 bases from J, the gap between germline ends came to 13 bases. This CDR3 comprises 17 residues. Per the germline V gene, CDR1 is LGHNT and CDR2 is FRNRAP. The CDR3 loop reads CASGLRTTGANTGELFF. DNA for the CDR3: TGTGCTAGTGGTTTGAGGACCACGGGAGCGAACACCGGGGAGCTGTTTTTT.

This clonotype was seen many times. This rearrangement joins TRBV6-1 to TRBJ1-2, with TRBD1 as a possible D gene (5 bases). Germline loops: CDR1 MNHNS, CDR2 SASEGT. The CDR3 sequence is 14 residues long. V shed 6 bases and J shed 6 bases, with 17 bases lying between them. CDR3 DNA sequence: TGTGCCAGCAGACGTCAGGGTTCTACGCATGGCTACACCTTC. Translated: CASRRQGSTHGYTF.

The chain is built from TRBV18 and TRBJ2-7; tentative D call: TRBD1 (6 bases). Trimming removed 4 bases from V and 3 bases from J, with 10 bases in between. The CDR3 spans 13 residues. Germline V gives CDR1 KGHSH, CDR2 LQKENI. CDR3 sequence reads: CASSLDSVYEQYV. CDR3 sequence (DNA): TGTGCCAGCTCACTGGACAGTGTCTACGAGCAGTACGTC.

This clonotype was counted many times. The chain carries TRBV5-1 and TRBJ2-5; 9 positions agree with TRBD2. V lost 5 bases, J lost 2 bases, and 4 bases stayed unmatched. From germline, CDR1 is SGHRS and CDR2 YFSETQ. The CDR3 has 14 residues. This CDR3 reads CASRNSGRQETQYF. As DNA, the CDR3 is TGCGCCAGCAGAAATAGCGGGAGACAAGAGACCCAGTACTTC.

This clonotype was detected ten times or more. The CDR3 sequence: CASSYSGIGTDTQYF. The CDR3 DNA reads as TGTGCCAGCAGCTATAGCGGGATAGGCACAGATACGCAGTATTTT. J is TRBJ2-3 and V is TRBV7-2; 8 bases fit TRBD2. CDR3 length: 15 residues. V shed 4 bases and J 1 base; nucleotides not matched to a gene: 4. CDR1 SGHTA and CDR2 FQGNSA come from the germline V gene. Drawing the rest from reference TRBV7-2 and TRBJ2-3, the complete variable domain is GAGVSQSPSNKVTEKGKDVELRCDPISGHTALYWYRQSLGQGLEFLIYFQGNSAPDKSGLPSDRFSAERTGGSVSTLTIQRTQQEDSAVYLCASSYSGIGTDTQYFGPGTRLTVL.

This clonotype has a count of ten or more. J is TRBJ2-7 and V is TRBV7-2; D remains unclear. The V gene's germline CDR1 is SGHTA and CDR2 FQGNSA. V was trimmed by 5 bases and J by 4 bases, leaving 15 bases between them. This CDR3 contains 14 residues. As DNA, the CDR3 is TGTGCCAGCAGCCCGACCCCCGCGGCGTACGAGCAGTACTTC. Encoded protein: CASSPTPAAYEQYF.

The table lists this clonotype with many counts. The chain uses TRBV20-1 and TRBJ2-1; 8 bases are a match to TRBD2. The CDR3 has 12 amino acids. V shed 5 bases and J 8 bases; nucleotides not matched to a gene: 5. Germline-derived CDR1 and CDR2 are DFQATT and SNEGSKA (reference sequence). The CDR3 is CSAGTSGDEQFF. The CDR3 DNA reads TGCAGTGCTGGGACTAGTGGGGATGAGCAGTTCTTC.

This clonotype was seen ten or more times. This sequence joins TRBV29-1 and TRBJ2-7; D uncertain. The germline V and J ends were trimmed by 4 bases and 4 bases, with 17 bases remaining between them. This CDR3 is built from 14 residues. CDR1 SQVTM and CDR2 ANQGSEA come from the germline V gene. CDR3 region: CSVVKSATGYEQYF. In DNA, the CDR3 is TGCAGCGTTGTAAAATCAGCTACCGGGTACGAGCAGTACTTC.